These 27 T cell receptor beta chains were sequenced from one sample in a study of T cell responses to AZD1222 COVID-19 vaccine. Produced via immunoSEQ multiplex PCR; TCRdb's table is partial and in-frame only. The top ten hold 27% of the sample, which has 60,000 to 90,000 clones, 65% to 80% seen once. The material sequenced was peripheral blood, taken 28 days after the second dose of the MenACWY control vaccine. The source is an adult who received the MenACWY meningococcal vaccine as a control.

Details on this clone: This sample also contains other DNA sequences that code for the same CDR3. The V gene is TRBV12-3 or TRBV12-4, the J gene TRBJ1-1; possibly TRBD1 for D (6 bases). The CDR3 is 13 residues long. Trimming took off 6 bases at V and 0 bases at J, with 8 bases between the two ends. The CDR3, as DNA: TGTGCCAGCAGCCGGGACATGAACACTGAAGCTTTCTTT. As protein: CASSRDMNTEAFF.

V and J are TRBV9 and TRBJ2-7; D ambiguous. The CDR3 sequence is 15 residues long. V was cut by 0 bases and J by 1 base, with 11 bases left in between. Germline assignment: CDR1 SGDLS and CDR2 YYNGEE. CDR3 in DNA: TGTGCCAGCAGCGTAGAAGCCGGGTTTTCCTACGAGCAGTACTTC. Protein sequence: CASSVEAGFSYEQYF.

This clone appeared a few times. This CDR3 is CASRRERGETQYF. CDR3 nucleotide sequence: TGTGCCAGCAGACGGGAGCGGGGAGAGACCCAGTACTTC. The chain is built from TRBV6-6 and TRBJ2-5; 7 bases map to TRBD2. This CDR3 has 13 residues. The junction had 5 bases not matched to a gene; V was cut back by 6 bases and J by 4 bases. The germline gives CDR1 MNHNY, CDR2 SVGAGI (reference sequence).

This rearrangement joins TRBV5-6 to TRBJ1-1; 8 nucleotides match TRBD1. The CDR3 is 15 amino acids. V lost 6 bases and J lost 4; bases outside the gene matches: 11. In germline, CDR1 is SGHDT, CDR2 YYEEEE. The CDR3 DNA sequence: TGTGCCAGCAACCCTTCAGGGGGCTGGGGCACTGAAGCTTTCTTT. This encodes CASNPSGGWGTEAFF.

V is TRBV6-1 and J is TRBJ2-3, with 7 bases that match TRBD1. The V gene's germline CDR1 is MNHNS and CDR2 SASEGT. V lost 3 bases, J lost 5 bases, and 2 bases stayed unmatched. This CDR3 is built from 13 residues. The CDR3 nucleotides read TGTGCCAGCAGTGACAGGGGGATAGATACGCAGTATTTT. Its protein is CASSDRGIDTQYF.

This chain links TRBV28 with TRBJ1-4, with 7 nucleotides matching TRBD1. V lost 4 bases and J lost 3; bases outside the gene matches: 11. The CDR3 totals 17 residues. CDR1 MDHEN and CDR2 SYDVKM come from the germline V gene. CDR3 protein: CASSSRQGDSANEKLFF. In DNA form, the CDR3 reads TGTGCCAGCAGTTCACGGCAGGGGGATTCAGCTAATGAAAAACTGTTTTTT.

The gene calls are TRBV7-2 and TRBJ2-6; no definite D call. The CDR3 is 14 residues long. V dropped 5 bases and J dropped 0 bases, with 5 bases sitting between them. Germline V gene data show CDR1 as SGHTA and CDR2 as FQGNSA. CDR3 sequence: CASSRNSGANVLTF. The CDR3 DNA reads as TGTGCCAGCAGCCGTAACTCTGGGGCCAACGTCCTGACTTTC.

The sample holds a few counts of this clone. V gene TRBV30 combines with J gene TRBJ2-1; 13 bases agree with TRBD2. This CDR3 has 15 residues. Germline values: CDR1 GTSNPN, CDR2 SVGIG (reference sequence). V trimming: 0 bases; J trimming: 7 bases; junction bases outside the gene matches: 3. The CDR3 region has the DNA TGTGCCTGGAGTGTACAACTAGCGGGGGGGAATGAGCAGTTCTTC. This gives the protein CAWSVQLAGGNEQFF.

The chain is built from TRBV2 and TRBJ1-5, with D perhaps TRBD1 (5 bases). Trimming removed 2 bases from V and 7 bases from J, with 12 bases in between. Germline lookup yields CDR1 SNHLY and CDR2 FYNNEI. This CDR3 comprises 14 residues. The CDR3 DNA follows: TGTGCCAGCAGTGAAAGGGGCGGGACCCAGCCCCAGCATTTT. Translated, it gives CASSERGGTQPQHF. The complete variable domain, with remaining parts taken from reference TRBV2 and TRBJ1-5, reads EPEVTQTPSHQVTQMGQEVILRCVPISNHLYFYWYRQILGQKVEFLVSFYNNEISEKSEIFDDQFSVERPDGSNFTLKIRSTKLEDSAMYFCASSERGGTQPQHFGDGTRLSIL.

V usage is TRBV6-5 and J usage is TRBJ2-3, with 9 bases that match TRBD1. V was pared by 6 bases and J by 4 bases, with 5 bases of the junction left unmatched. The V gene's germline CDR1 is MNHEY and CDR2 SVGAGI. The length of the CDR3 is 14 residues. The CDR3 region is CASSVDRGSDTQYF. DNA of the CDR3: TGTGCCAGCAGCGTGGACAGGGGATCAGATACGCAGTATTTT.

This clone was seen a handful of times. The chain recombines TRBV7-8 with TRBJ2-1; 10 bases are shared with TRBD2. CDR3 length: 14 residues. Unmatched junction bases numbered 0, after V lost 1 base and J lost 6 bases. The germline gives CDR1 SGHVS, CDR2 FQNEAQ. CDR3 nucleotide sequence: TGTGCCAGCAGCTTAGGGACTAGCGGCAATGAGCAGTTCTTC. As protein: CASSLGTSGNEQFF.

This chain connects TRBV19 to TRBJ1-6; D is unclear. V was clipped by 7 bases and J by 7 bases, with 14 bases between them. CDR3 length: 14 amino acids. CDR1 LNHDA and CDR2 SQIVND come from the germline V gene (reference sequence). DNA of the CDR3: TGTGCCAGTACCCGTACGGGGATGAATTCACCCCTCCACTTT. Its translation is CASTRTGMNSPLHF.

The rearrangement joins TRBV5-6 to TRBJ2-3; weak D call: TRBD1 (5 bases). Trimming left V 5 bases short and J 9 bases short, with 13 bases between. Germline V CDR1 and CDR2: SGHDT, YYEEEE. This CDR3 region has 12 residues. The CDR3 region is CASSQQERTQYF. The CDR3, as DNA: TGTGCCAGCAGTCAACAGGAAAGGACGCAGTATTTT.

V and J are TRBV4-1 and TRBJ1-5; D gene uncertain. This CDR3 has 15 residues. V dropped 1 base and J dropped 3 bases, with 10 bases sitting between them. Germline values: CDR1 MGHRA, CDR2 YSYEKL. The CDR3 bases are TGCGCCAGCAGCCAAGGTCCTGGGTCCAATCAGCCCCAGCATTTT. It specifies CASSQGPGSNQPQHF.

This clone has a handful of counts. The chain links TRBV6-6 to TRBJ1-1; 9 nucleotides align to TRBD1. CDR1 is MNHNY, CDR2 SVGAGI, per germline (reference sequence). This CDR3 region has 16 residues. V was clipped by 7 bases and J by 4 bases; unmatched bases: 13. The CDR3 bases are TGTGCCAGCAATCTCGGGACAGGGAAATCCCCCACTGAAGCTTTCTTT. Its translation is CASNLGTGKSPTEAFF.

V is TRBV19 and J is TRBJ2-7; 9 nucleotides line up with TRBD2. The V and J ends lost 5 bases and 4 bases, in that order; junction bases with no gene match: 3. Germline V gene data show CDR1 as LNHDA and CDR2 as SQIVND (reference sequence). The CDR3 consists of 13 residues. This CDR3 reads CASSSGLAYEQYF. CDR3 coding DNA: TGTGCCAGTAGTTCGGGACTAGCTTACGAGCAGTACTTC.

The V and J genes are TRBV7-9 and TRBJ1-4, with 9 bases aligning to TRBD1. The trim removed 5 bases at V and 8 bases at J, leaving 12 bases unmatched. CDR1 is SEHNR, CDR2 FQNEAQ, per germline (reference sequence). The CDR3 has 16 residues. The CDR3 protein is CASSPTGGRAREKLFF. CDR3 nucleotide sequence: TGTGCCAGCAGCCCAACAGGGGGCAGGGCTAGGGAAAAACTGTTTTTT. The variable domain in full, with the rest retrieved from reference TRBV7-9 and TRBJ1-4, is DTGVSQNPRHKITKRGQNVTFRCDPISEHNRLYWYRQTLGQGPEFLTYFQNEAQLEKSRLLSDRFSAERPKGSFSTLEIQRTEQGDSAMYLCASSPTGGRAREKLFFGSGTQLSVL.

This chain uses TRBV7-3 with TRBJ2-2; D unclear. CDR3 length: 13 residues. Trimming removed 5 bases from V and 7 bases from J, with 11 bases in between. CDR1 and CDR2 (germline): SGHTA, FQGTGA. The CDR3 DNA follows: TGTGCCAGCAGCCCCGGAGTGGTCGGGGAGCTGTTTTTT. Residues: CASSPGVVGELFF.

In its sample, this clone was seen once. The gene calls are TRBV19 and TRBJ2-7; 12 bases line up with TRBD1. This CDR3 has 15 amino acids. Germline trimming cut 9 bases from V and 5 bases from J; bases unmatched to any gene: 11. Germline V CDR1 and CDR2: LNHDA, SQIVND (reference sequence). The CDR3 sequence: CASSGPGTGGDEQYF. Here the CDR3 DNA reads TGTGCCAGCAGTGGGCCCGGGACAGGGGGCGACGAGCAGTACTTC. Full variable domain (outside the CDR3, taken from reference TRBV19 and TRBJ2-7): DGGITQSPKYLFRKEGQNVTLSCEQNLNHDAMYWYRQDPGQGLRLIYYSQIVNDFQKGDIAEGYSVSREKKESFPLTVTSAQKNPTAFYLCASSGPGTGGDEQYFGPGTRLTVT.

The chain links TRBV30 to TRBJ1-1, with 9 bases fitting TRBD1. V gave up 3 bases and J gave up 3 bases; unmatched junction bases: 5. Germline CDR1 and CDR2: GTSNPN and SVGIG (reference sequence). This CDR3 is 14 amino acids long. The DNA for the CDR3 is TGTGCCTGGAGAACAGGGGGCATCGACACTGAAGCTTTCTTT. Protein sequence: CAWRTGGIDTEAFF.

The count of this clone is one. The CDR3 is CSVASGSGAYNEQFF. The CDR3 DNA is TGCAGCGTCGCGTCTGGTAGCGGGGCTTACAATGAGCAGTTCTTC. V gene TRBV29-1 combines with J gene TRBJ2-1; 8 bases are a match to TRBD2. V gave up 6 bases and J gave up 4 bases; unmatched junction bases: 11. CDR3 length: 15 amino acids. CDR1 is SQVTM and CDR2 is ANQGSEA in the germline V gene.

J is TRBJ1-2 and V is TRBV28, with 9 nucleotides matching TRBD1. V lost 6 bases and J lost 7; bases outside the gene matches: 12. This CDR3 is built from 15 residues. CDR1 is MDHEN and CDR2 is SYDVKM in the germline V gene. The CDR3 loop is CASRGRDRVVGGYTF. DNA of the CDR3: TGTGCCAGCAGGGGCCGGGACAGGGTGGTGGGTGGCTACACCTTC.

V usage is TRBV3-1 (or the pseudogene TRBV3-2) and J usage is TRBJ2-7, with 8 bases that match TRBD1. Germline CDR1 and CDR2: LGHDT and YNNKEL (reference sequence). The CDR3 length is 14 residues. J was trimmed by 3 bases and V by 1 base; bases with no gene match: 2. This CDR3 reads CASSQGGQGYEQYF. DNA for the CDR3: TGTGCCAGCAGCCAAGGTGGACAGGGCTACGAGCAGTACTTC.

The chain uses TRBV2 and TRBJ1-3, with D perhaps TRBD1 (5 bases). This CDR3 is built from 13 residues. Trimming cost V 6 bases and J 7 bases, with 13 bases left between them. Germline CDR1 reads SNHLY; CDR2 reads FYNNEI. CDR3 nucleotide sequence: TGTGCCAGCAGACCGGGACTTGGGAACACCATATATTTT. Translating it yields CASRPGLGNTIYF.

J is TRBJ2-5 and V is TRBV7-9; D might be TRBD1 (6 bases). The CDR3 spans 16 residues. Germline CDR1 and CDR2: SEHNR and FQNEAQ (reference sequence). V was shortened by 5 bases and J by 1 base, with 17 bases between the two germline ends. The CDR3 coding sequence is TGTGCCAGCAGCGTCCCCAGGGGCTCCTTCCAAGAGACCCAGTACTTC. Its protein product is CASSVPRGSFQETQYF.

The chain recombines TRBV7-2 with TRBJ2-5; D might be TRBD1 (6 bases). V gave up 7 bases and J gave up 5 bases, with 20 bases separating them. Per germline, CDR1 SGHTA and CDR2 FQGNSA. CDR3 length: 15 residues. CDR3 residues: CASTEGSGVFETQYF. The CDR3 DNA is TGTGCCAGCACCGAAGGGTCAGGGGTATTTGAGACCCAGTACTTC.

The chain joins TRBV14 to TRBJ1-4; 9 positions agree with TRBD1. The CDR3 sequence is 12 residues long. The junction had 0 bases not matched to a gene; V was cut back by 3 bases and J by 10 bases. Per germline, CDR1 SGHDN and CDR2 FVKESK. The CDR3 region has the DNA TGTGCCAGCAGCCAGACAGGGGGAAAACTGTTTTTT. It translates to CASSQTGGKLFF.